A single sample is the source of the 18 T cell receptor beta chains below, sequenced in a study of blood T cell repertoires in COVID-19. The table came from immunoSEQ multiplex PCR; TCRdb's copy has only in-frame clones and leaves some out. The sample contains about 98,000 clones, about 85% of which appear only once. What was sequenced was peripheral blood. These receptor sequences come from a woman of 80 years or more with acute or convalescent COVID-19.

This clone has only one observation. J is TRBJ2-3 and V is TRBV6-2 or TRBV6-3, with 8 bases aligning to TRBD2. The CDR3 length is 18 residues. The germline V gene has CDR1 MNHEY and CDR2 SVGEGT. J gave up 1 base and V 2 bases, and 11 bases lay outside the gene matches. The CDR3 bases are TGTGCCAGCAGTTACGTTGCGGGGGGTCCTTACCGCACAGATACGCAGTATTTT. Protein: CASSYVAGGPYRTDTQYF.

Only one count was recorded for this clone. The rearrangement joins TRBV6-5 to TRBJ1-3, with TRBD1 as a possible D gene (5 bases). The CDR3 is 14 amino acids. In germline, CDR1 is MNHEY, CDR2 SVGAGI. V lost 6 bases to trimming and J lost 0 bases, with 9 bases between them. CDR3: CASSETDSGNTIYF. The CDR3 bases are TGTGCCAGCAGCGAGACAGACTCTGGAAACACCATATATTTT.

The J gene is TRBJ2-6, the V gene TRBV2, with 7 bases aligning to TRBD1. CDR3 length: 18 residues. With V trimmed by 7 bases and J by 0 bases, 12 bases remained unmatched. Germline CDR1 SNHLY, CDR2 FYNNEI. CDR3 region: CASKPGQRLSSGANVLTF. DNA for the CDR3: TGTGCCAGCAAACCGGGACAGCGACTCAGCTCTGGGGCCAACGTCCTGACTTTC.

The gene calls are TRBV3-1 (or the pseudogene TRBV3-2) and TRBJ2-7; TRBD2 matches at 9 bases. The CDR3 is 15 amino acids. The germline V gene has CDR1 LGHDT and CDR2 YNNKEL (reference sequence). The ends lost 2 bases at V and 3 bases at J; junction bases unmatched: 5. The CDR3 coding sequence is TGTGCCAGCAGCCAATTTTCTAGCGGGATCTACGAGCAGTACTTC. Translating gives CASSQFSSGIYEQYF.

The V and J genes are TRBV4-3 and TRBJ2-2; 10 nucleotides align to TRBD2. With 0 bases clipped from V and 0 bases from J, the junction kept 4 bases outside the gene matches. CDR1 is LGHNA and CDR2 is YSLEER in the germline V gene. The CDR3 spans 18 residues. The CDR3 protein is CASSQDIAGGTNTGELFF. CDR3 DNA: TGCGCCAGCAGCCAAGATATAGCGGGGGGAACGAACACCGGGGAGCTGTTTTTT.

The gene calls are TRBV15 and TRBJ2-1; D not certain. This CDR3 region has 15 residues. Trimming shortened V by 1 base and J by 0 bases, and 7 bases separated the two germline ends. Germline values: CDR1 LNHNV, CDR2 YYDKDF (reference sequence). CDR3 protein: CATSRGRSSYNEQFF. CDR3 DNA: TGTGCCACCAGCAGAGGTAGGAGCTCCTACAATGAGCAGTTCTTC.

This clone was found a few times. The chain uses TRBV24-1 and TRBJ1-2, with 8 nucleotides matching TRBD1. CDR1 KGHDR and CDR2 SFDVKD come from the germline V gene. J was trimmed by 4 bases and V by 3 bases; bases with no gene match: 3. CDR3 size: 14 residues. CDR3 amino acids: CATSDNRGFYGYTF. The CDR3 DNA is TGTGCCACCAGTGATAACAGGGGGTTCTATGGCTACACCTTC.

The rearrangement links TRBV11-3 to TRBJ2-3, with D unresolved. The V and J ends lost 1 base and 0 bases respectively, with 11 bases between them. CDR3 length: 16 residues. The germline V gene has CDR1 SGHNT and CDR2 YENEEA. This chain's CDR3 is CASSLGTSASTDTQYF. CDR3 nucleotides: TGTGCCAGCAGCTTAGGCACCAGTGCTAGCACAGATACGCAGTATTTT.

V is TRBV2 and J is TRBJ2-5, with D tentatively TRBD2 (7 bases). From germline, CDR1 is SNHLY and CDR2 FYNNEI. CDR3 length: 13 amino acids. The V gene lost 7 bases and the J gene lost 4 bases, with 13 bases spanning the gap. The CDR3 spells CASTGGGRETQYF. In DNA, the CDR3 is TGTGCCAGCACGGGGGGCGGGAGAGAGACCCAGTACTTC.

CDR3 DNA sequence: TGCGCCAGCAGCTTTGTTGGGGGGGCCAAGAACACTGAAGCTTTCTTT. Translating gives CASSFVGGAKNTEAFF. The V gene is TRBV5-1, the J gene TRBJ1-1; maybe TRBD1 (6 bases). The CDR3 is made up of 16 amino acids. Germline assignment: CDR1 SGHRS and CDR2 YFSETQ. V dropped 2 bases and J dropped 1 base, with 15 bases sitting between them.

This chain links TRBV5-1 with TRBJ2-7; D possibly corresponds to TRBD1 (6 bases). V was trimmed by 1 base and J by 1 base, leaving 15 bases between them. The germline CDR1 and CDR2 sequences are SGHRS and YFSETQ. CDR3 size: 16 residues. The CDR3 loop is CASSLSTGSASYEQYF. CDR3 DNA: TGCGCCAGCAGCTTGTCAACAGGGTCGGCTTCCTACGAGCAGTACTTC.

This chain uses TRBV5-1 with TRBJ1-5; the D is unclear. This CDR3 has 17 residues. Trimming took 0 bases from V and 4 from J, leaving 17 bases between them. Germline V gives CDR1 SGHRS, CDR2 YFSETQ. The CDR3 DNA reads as TGCGCCAGCAGCTTGGCTGGGCCACAGAATCCGAATCAGCCCCAGCATTTT. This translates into CASSLAGPQNPNQPQHF. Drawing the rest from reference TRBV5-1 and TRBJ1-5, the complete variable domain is KAGVTQTPRYLIKTRGQQVTLSCSPISGHRSVSWYQQTPGQGLQFLFEYFSETQRNKGNFPGRFSGRQFSNSRSEMNVSTLELGDSALYLCASSLAGPQNPNQPQHFGDGTRLSIL.

CDR3 DNA sequence: TGTGCCAGCAGCTTGGACAGGGATAACTATGGCTACACCTTC. Amino acid sequence: CASSLDRDNYGYTF. V gene TRBV7-2 combines with J gene TRBJ1-2; 8 bases are shared with TRBD1. The V gene end was trimmed by 3 bases and the J gene end by 1 base; junction bases not matched to a gene: 1. From germline, CDR1 is SGHTA and CDR2 FQGNSA. This CDR3 comprises 14 residues.

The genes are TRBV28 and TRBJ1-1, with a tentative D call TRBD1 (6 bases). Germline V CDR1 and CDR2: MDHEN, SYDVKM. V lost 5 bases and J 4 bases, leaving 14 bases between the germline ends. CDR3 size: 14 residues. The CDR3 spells CASSPAGVVTEAFF. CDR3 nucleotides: TGTGCCAGCAGTCCGGCAGGGGTTGTCACTGAAGCTTTCTTT.

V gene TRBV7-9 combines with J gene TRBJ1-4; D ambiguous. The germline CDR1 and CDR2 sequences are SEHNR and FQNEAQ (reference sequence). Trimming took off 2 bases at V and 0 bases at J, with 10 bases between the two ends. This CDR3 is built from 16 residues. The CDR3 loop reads CASSLSSSATNEKLFF. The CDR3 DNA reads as TGTGCCAGCAGCTTATCTAGCAGTGCAACTAATGAAAAACTGTTTTTT.

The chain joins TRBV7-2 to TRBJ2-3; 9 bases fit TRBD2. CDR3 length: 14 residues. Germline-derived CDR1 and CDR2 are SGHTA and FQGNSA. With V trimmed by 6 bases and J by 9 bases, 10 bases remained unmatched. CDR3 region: CASSPPGLALTQYF. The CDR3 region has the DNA TGTGCCAGCAGTCCACCGGGACTAGCATTAACGCAGTATTTT.

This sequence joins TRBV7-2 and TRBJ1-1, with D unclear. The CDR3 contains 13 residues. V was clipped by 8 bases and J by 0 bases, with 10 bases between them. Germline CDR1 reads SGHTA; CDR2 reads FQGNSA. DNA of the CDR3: TGTGCCAGCTTTAGGCAGGTGAACACTGAAGCTTTCTTT. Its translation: CASFRQVNTEAFF.

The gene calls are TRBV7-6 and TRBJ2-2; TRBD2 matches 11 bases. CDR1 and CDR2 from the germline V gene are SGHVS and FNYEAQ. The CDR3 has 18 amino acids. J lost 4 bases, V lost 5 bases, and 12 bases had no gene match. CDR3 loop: CASSPLLFSGGVTGELFF. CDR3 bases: TGTGCCAGCAGCCCATTATTATTTAGCGGGGGGGTCACCGGGGAGCTGTTTTTT. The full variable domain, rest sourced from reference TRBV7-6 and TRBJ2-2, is GAGVSQSPRYKVTKRGQDVALRCDPISGHVSLYWYRQALGQGPEFLTYFNYEAQQDKSGLPNDRFSAERPEGSISTLTIQRTEQRDSAMYRCASSPLLFSGGVTGELFFGEGSRLTVL.